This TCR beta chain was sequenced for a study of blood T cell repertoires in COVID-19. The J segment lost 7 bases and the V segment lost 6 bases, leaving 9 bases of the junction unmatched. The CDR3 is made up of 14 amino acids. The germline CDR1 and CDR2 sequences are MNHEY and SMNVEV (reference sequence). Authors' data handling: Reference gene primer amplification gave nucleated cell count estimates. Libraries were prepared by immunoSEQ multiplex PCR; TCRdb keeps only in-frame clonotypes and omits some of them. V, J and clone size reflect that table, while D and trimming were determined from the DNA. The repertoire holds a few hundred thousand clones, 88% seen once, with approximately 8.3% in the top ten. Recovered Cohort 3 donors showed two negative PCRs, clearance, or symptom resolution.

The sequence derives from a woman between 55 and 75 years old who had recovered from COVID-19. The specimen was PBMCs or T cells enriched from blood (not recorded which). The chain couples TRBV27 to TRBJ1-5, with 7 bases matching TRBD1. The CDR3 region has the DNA TGTGCCAGCAGGCTACAGGGGATTGGCCAGCCCCAGCATTTT. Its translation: CASRLQGIGQPQHF.